Below, 28 T cell receptor beta chains from the same sample are listed, as sequenced in a study of Graves' ophthalmopathy and Graves' hyperthyroidism (dated by TCRdb to about 2018). Sequencing relied on an Illumina HiSeq 2000. For repertoire sequencing, the TCR beta CDR3 regions were amplified from RNA transcripts. A first-round RT-PCR used HTBI primers with the Qiagen OneStep RT-PCR kit, followed by a second-round multiplex PCR, size selection and purification. The public reads were reanalyzed by TCRdb: fastp trimming at Q25, MiXCR alignment, in-frame beta chains only. For every CDR3 protein sequence, its rows merge into one entry that carries the most common genes and DNA. A total of around 600,000 distinct CDR3 sequences appear in this sample, more than 40% of them only once. 3% to 3.5% of the sample is held by the ten biggest clonotypes. The specimen was peripheral blood. The source of these receptors is an adult man with Graves' ophthalmopathy.

V is TRBV12-3 or TRBV12-4 and J is TRBJ2-7; either TRBD1 or TRBD2 may fit D (5 bases each). The CDR3 spans 15 residues. Between the trimmed V and J ends, which lost 5 bases and 3 bases, there was a span of 17 bases. The CDR3 reads CASSKTGTKRYEQYF. The DNA for the CDR3 is TGTGCCAGCAGTAAAACCGGGACGAAGCGCTACGAGCAGTACTTC.

This clonotype occurred once. The V gene is TRBV6-1, the J gene TRBJ1-3; D not certain. Trimming shortened V by 2 bases and J by 0 bases, and 8 bases separated the two germline ends. The CDR3 has 15 residues. In germline, CDR1 is MNHNS, CDR2 SASEGT. The CDR3 loop reads CASSEIRYSGNTIYF. CDR3 nucleotide sequence: TGTGCCAGCAGTGAAATACGTTACTCTGGAAACACCATATATTTT.

This rearrangement joins TRBV29-1 to TRBJ2-7; TRBD2 agrees at 9 bases. The CDR3 loop spans 14 amino acids. The trim removed 8 bases at V and 4 bases at J, leaving 12 bases unmatched. The germline CDR1 and CDR2 sequences are SQVTM and ANQGSEA. The CDR3 DNA reads TGCAGCACCTCCTGGAGCGGGAGGTCATACGAGCAGTACTTC. As protein: CSTSWSGRSYEQYF.

This clonotype was observed at least ten times. The chain combines TRBV19 with TRBJ2-7; 9 bases line up with TRBD1. The V gene's germline CDR1 is LNHDA and CDR2 SQIVND (reference sequence). Trimming took 6 bases from V and 7 from J; bases not matched to a gene: 7. The CDR3 covers 13 residues. The CDR3 sequence: CASSAQGAGEQYF. CDR3 in DNA: TGTGCCAGTAGCGCACAGGGGGCGGGAGAGCAGTACTTC. The variable domain in full, with the rest retrieved from reference TRBV19 and TRBJ2-7, is DGGITQSPKYLFRKEGQNVTLSCEQNLNHDAMYWYRQDPGQGLRLIYYSQIVNDFQKGDIAEGYSVSREKKESFPLTVTSAQKNPTAFYLCASSAQGAGEQYFGPGTRLTVT.

This clonotype was detected many times. The chain carries TRBV9 and TRBJ2-7, with 7 bases that match TRBD2. Germline V lookup: CDR1 SGDLS, CDR2 YYNGEE. CDR3 length equals 15 residues. The trim removed 0 bases at V and 4 bases at J, leaving 7 bases unmatched. The CDR3 DNA is TGTGCCAGCAGCGTAGATGCGGGAGAAAATTACGAGCAGTACTTC. It translates to CASSVDAGENYEQYF.

The chain couples TRBV7-9 to TRBJ1-6, with TRBD1 matching over 10 bases. This CDR3 region has 16 residues. Germline trimming cut 5 bases from V and 4 bases from J; bases unmatched to any gene: 5. CDR1 is SEHNR and CDR2 is FQNEAQ in the germline V gene (reference sequence). In DNA, the CDR3 is TGTGCCAGCAGCCAAAAGGACAGGGGGTATAATTCACCCCTCCACTTT. Protein: CASSQKDRGYNSPLHF.

Note on this clonotype: The junction shows a germline mismatch at one end, possibly a read error. The V gene is TRBV24-1, the J gene TRBJ1-2, with a possible D match to TRBD1 (5 bases). The CDR3 runs to 14 residues. Germline loops: CDR1 KGHDR, CDR2 SFDVKD. CDR3 residues: CASSEVGGRDGYTF. In DNA form, the CDR3 reads TGTGCCAGCAGTGAAGTCGGGGGACGGGATGGCTACACCTTC.

With respect to this clonotype: A much larger clone is a single base away; this may be a read error. This chain joins TRBV7-9 and TRBJ2-5, with 10 positions matching TRBD1. The germline CDR1 and CDR2 sequences are SEHNR and FQNEAQ (reference sequence). The CDR3 contains 17 residues. The V gene end was trimmed by 0 bases and the J gene end by 7 bases; junction bases not matched to a gene: 11. The CDR3 coding sequence is TGTGCCAGCAGCTTAGCCGGGACAGGGGAGTTGAAGATGACCCAGTACTTC. Amino acids: CASSLAGTGELKMTQYF.

The genes are TRBV29-1 and TRBJ1-2; 10 nucleotides line up with TRBD1. The CDR3 covers 15 residues. Per germline, CDR1 SQVTM and CDR2 ANQGSEA. V was clipped by 7 bases and J by 6 bases; unmatched bases: 14. In nucleotides, the CDR3 is TGCAGCGAAGTCAGACAGGGGGCGCTGGGGGATGGCTACACCTTC. Translation: CSEVRQGALGDGYTF.

This clonotype was counted many times. CDR3 coding DNA: TGCAGTGCCAAGAACAGAGCAACTAATGAAAAACTGTTTTTT. Translation: CSAKNRATNEKLFF. The chain recombines TRBV20-1 with TRBJ1-4, with D hard to call. Germline V lookup: CDR1 DFQATT, CDR2 SNEGSKA (reference sequence). Trimming took off 6 bases at V and 0 bases at J, with 11 bases between the two ends. The CDR3 is 14 residues long.

The chain joins TRBV20-1 to TRBJ2-2; TRBD1 matches at 11 bases. The V segment lost 2 bases and the J segment 3 bases; nucleotides outside the gene matches: 5. The CDR3 totals 16 residues. Germline CDR1 DFQATT, CDR2 SNEGSKA (reference sequence). The CDR3 nucleotides are TGCAGTGCTAGACGGGGGACAGGGGGGGACACCGGGGAGCTGTTTTTT. Its protein is CSARRGTGGDTGELFF.

Ten or more counts support this clonotype. J is TRBJ2-7 and V is TRBV14, with 16 bases aligning to TRBD2. This CDR3 is built from 17 residues. V was clipped by 4 bases and J by 5 bases; unmatched bases: 8. Germline lookup yields CDR1 SGHDN and CDR2 FVKESK. CDR3 sequence: CASSLPGLAGGLHEQYF. In DNA form, the CDR3 reads TGTGCCAGCAGCCTACCGGGACTAGCGGGAGGGCTCCACGAGCAGTACTTC.

This clonotype appeared a few times. V and J are TRBV6-1 and TRBJ2-7; 7 positions match TRBD2. This CDR3 spans 15 amino acids. Per the germline V gene, CDR1 is MNHNS and CDR2 is SASEGT. The V segment lost 1 base and the J segment 3 bases; nucleotides outside the gene matches: 6. DNA of the CDR3: TGTGCCAGCAGTGAAGAACAATCGGGGGGCTACGAGCAGTACTTC. Protein product: CASSEEQSGGYEQYF.

This clonotype was seen only a few times. This chain links TRBV7-8 with TRBJ2-7; 7 bases are shared with TRBD1. Germline values: CDR1 SGHVS, CDR2 FQNEAQ. The CDR3 loop spans 15 amino acids. The J segment lost 0 bases and the V segment lost 6 bases, leaving 8 bases of the junction unmatched. This chain's CDR3 is CASRLHRDSSYEQYF. The CDR3 DNA reads as TGTGCCAGCAGGTTACACAGGGACAGCTCCTACGAGCAGTACTTC.

This clonotype was seen only a few times. This chain links TRBV5-4 with TRBJ2-5; perhaps TRBD2 as D (8 bases). CDR3 length: 16 amino acids. V lost 5 bases and J lost 5, with 22 bases in between. CDR1 is SGHNT and CDR2 is YYREEE in the germline V gene (reference sequence). This chain's CDR3 is CASSSRGGGRSETQYF. CDR3 DNA: TGTGCCAGCAGTTCCAGAGGGGGCGGGAGGTCTGAGACCCAGTACTTC.

This clonotype was observed a few times. A read error may produce the germline difference seen at one junction end. The genes are TRBV25-1 and TRBJ1-5; D gene unclear. The CDR3 runs to 14 residues. Looked up from germline, CDR1 is MGHDK and CDR2 is SYGVNS. The CDR3 region is CASTGSWSHQPQHF. CDR3 sequence (DNA): TGTGCTAGCACGGGGTCCTGGTCCCATCAGCCCCAGCATTTT. Variable domain in full (rest from reference TRBV25-1 and TRBJ1-5): EADIYQTPRYLVIGTGKKITLECSQTMGHDKMYWYQQDPGMELHLIHYSYGVNSTEKGDLSSESTVSRIRTEHFPLTLESARPSHTSQYLCASTGSWSHQPQHFGDGTRLSIL.

This clonotype appeared many times. The V call is TRBV5-1, the J call TRBJ1-4, with a possible D match to TRBD1 (5 bases). Germline-derived CDR1 and CDR2 are SGHRS and YFSETQ. This CDR3 is built from 14 residues. V shed 4 bases and J shed 5 bases, with 12 bases lying between them. CDR3 sequence (DNA): TGCGCCAGCAGCCCCCGGACATGGAATGAAAAACTGTTTTTT. Amino acid sequence: CASSPRTWNEKLFF.

About this clonotype: At one end, the junction sequence differs from germline, possibly due to a read error. The chain has TRBV7-2 and TRBJ2-7; TRBD1 agrees at 7 bases. The CDR3 is 13 amino acids. Germline V lookup: CDR1 SGHTA, CDR2 FQGNSA. The CDR3 nucleotides read TGTGCCGGCAGCTCGGGACAGATCTACGAGCAGTACTTC. It yields the protein CAGSSGQIYEQYF.

This clonotype was counted a few times. V is TRBV2 and J is TRBJ1-5; TRBD1 might be the D (5 bases). V was pared by 5 bases and J by 0 bases, with 14 bases between. Looked up from germline, CDR1 is SNHLY and CDR2 is FYNNEI. This CDR3 is built from 16 residues. CDR3 sequence: CASSSPGTISNQPQHF. The CDR3 DNA is TGTGCCAGCAGTTCCCCCGGGACCATTAGCAATCAGCCCCAGCATTTT.

This chain joins TRBV4-1 and TRBJ1-6; D is ambiguous. This CDR3 is 17 amino acids long. From germline, CDR1 is MGHRA and CDR2 YSYEKL. Trimming took off 1 base at V and 0 bases at J, with 10 bases between the two ends. DNA of the CDR3: TGCGCCAGCAGCCAAGTTGATGCTTCCTCCTATAATTCACCCCTCCACTTT. It codes for CASSQVDASSYNSPLHF.

The gene calls are TRBV5-8 and TRBJ1-1; TRBD1 might be the D (6 bases). The germline gives CDR1 SGHTS, CDR2 YDEGEE. Trimming took off 5 bases at V and 1 base at J, with 18 bases between the two ends. The CDR3 sequence is 16 residues long. Written as DNA, the CDR3 is TGTGCCAGCAGTTCCCAGTGGGGGGCTCCGAACACTGAAGCTTTCTTT. This sequence encodes CASSSQWGAPNTEAFF.

The chain combines TRBV20-1 with TRBJ2-5; D possibly matches TRBD1 or TRBD2 (6 bases each). This CDR3 region has 13 residues. V lost 1 base and J lost 5, with 11 bases in between. Germline loops: CDR1 DFQATT, CDR2 SNEGSKA (reference sequence). CDR3 loop: CSARVEGGETQYF. The CDR3 nucleotides read TGCAGTGCTAGAGTTGAGGGGGGCGAGACCCAGTACTTC.

The sample holds many counts of this clonotype. The V gene is TRBV20-1, the J gene TRBJ2-5; the D is unclear. V lost 3 bases and J lost 3, with 5 bases in between. From germline, CDR1 is DFQATT and CDR2 SNEGSKA (reference sequence). The CDR3 has 11 amino acids. The CDR3 region is CSARPEETQYF. The CDR3 nucleotides are TGCAGTGCTAGGCCGGAAGAGACCCAGTACTTC.

On this clonotype itself: A much larger clone differs from this one at a single base, so this may be a read error. This CDR3 is missing its conserved last phenylalanine or tryptophan, likely due to a read error. J is TRBJ1-5 and V is TRBV6-6; no reliable D call. CDR3 length: 14 amino acids. The germline V gene has CDR1 MNHNY and CDR2 SVGAGI (reference sequence). With 0 bases removed from V and 4 bases from J, the gap between germline ends came to 7 bases. The CDR3 DNA reads as TGTGCCAGCAGTTACTCGGACCGAAATCAGCCCCAGCATTCT. This encodes CASSYSDRNQPQHS.

This clonotype came up many times. The chain uses TRBV19 and TRBJ2-5, with TRBD2 matching 12 bases. Germline V gene data show CDR1 as LNHDA and CDR2 as SQIVND (reference sequence). V lost 6 bases to trimming and J lost 2 bases; unmatched junction nucleotides: 4. The CDR3 runs to 15 residues. The CDR3 loop is CASSGTSGRQETQYF. CDR3 DNA: TGTGCCAGTAGCGGGACTAGCGGGCGACAAGAGACCCAGTACTTC.

The gene calls are TRBV19 and TRBJ2-1; the D gene is possibly TRBD1 (6 bases). V was clipped by 4 bases and J by 10 bases, with 14 bases between them. Germline CDR1 is LNHDA and CDR2 is SQIVND (reference sequence). The CDR3 spans 13 residues. CDR3 sequence reads: CASSNREGHEQFF. The CDR3 coding sequence is TGTGCCAGTAGTAATCGAGAGGGACACGAGCAGTTCTTC. Full variable domain (missing parts from reference TRBV19 and TRBJ2-1): DGGITQSPKYLFRKEGQNVTLSCEQNLNHDAMYWYRQDPGQGLRLIYYSQIVNDFQKGDIAEGYSVSREKKESFPLTVTSAQKNPTAFYLCASSNREGHEQFFGPGTRLTVL.

The chain joins TRBV29-1 to TRBJ1-1; D is possibly TRBD1 (6 bases). The V and J ends lost 8 bases and 7 bases respectively, with 14 bases between them. Germline CDR1 reads SQVTM; CDR2 reads ANQGSEA. This CDR3 is built from 11 residues. The CDR3 is CSSLRGGEAFF. CDR3 coding DNA: TGCAGCAGTTTAAGGGGGGGTGAAGCTTTCTTT. Drawing the rest from reference TRBV29-1 and TRBJ1-1, the complete variable domain is SAVISQKPSRDICQRGTSLTIQCQVDSQVTMMFWYRQQPGQSLTLIATANQGSEATYESGFVIDKFPISRPNLTFSTLTVSNMSPEDSSIYLCSSLRGGEAFFGQGTRLTVV.

This clonotype has ten or more counts. The chain recombines TRBV5-1 with TRBJ2-2; no clear D gene. The CDR3 consists of 14 residues. Trimming cost V 0 bases and J 3 bases, with 6 bases left between them. Germline lookup yields CDR1 SGHRS and CDR2 YFSETQ. CDR3 DNA sequence: TGCGCCAGCAGCTTGGACGGGTACACCGGGGAGCTGTTTTTT. The encoded protein is CASSLDGYTGELFF.